The 21 T cell receptor beta chains given below trace back to one sample, sequenced in a study of shared clonotypes between healthy human individuals. Measured with immunoSEQ multiplex PCR; TCRdb has only the in-frame clones, and not every one. The table includes 2 million to 2.5 million clones, around 92% detected once. Sequenced input: naive CD4+ T cells from PBMCs. As to subset: CD45RA+ positively selected. The receptor source for this set is a man aged 18 to 30 in good health. Some clones in this sample may be carry-over from other donors' samples.

The chain employs TRBV5-5 and TRBJ2-1, with D hard to call. The germline CDR1 and CDR2 sequences are SGHKS and YYEKEE (reference sequence). CDR3 length: 12 residues. The V end was cut by 7 bases, the J end by 5 bases, with 10 bases between. The CDR3 bases are TGTGCCAGCCTCATAATGAACAATGAGCAGTTCTTC. It is translated as CASLIMNNEQFF.

The J gene is TRBJ2-7, the V gene TRBV5-1; a weak D match, TRBD1 (6 bases). V lost 4 bases and J lost 3, with 14 bases in between. CDR3 length: 14 residues. Germline values: CDR1 SGHRS, CDR2 YFSETQ. Here the CDR3 reads CASSQQVGGYEQYF. In nucleotides, the CDR3 is TGCGCCAGCAGCCAGCAGGTAGGGGGCTACGAGCAGTACTTC.

The V and J genes are TRBV4-2 and TRBJ2-1; TRBD2 matches at 16 bases. The CDR3 spans 17 residues. Unmatched junction bases numbered 4, after V lost 2 bases and J lost 6 bases. From germline, CDR1 is LGHNA and CDR2 YNFKEQ. CDR3 region: CASSQTGTSGGGNEQFF. The DNA of the CDR3 is TGTGCCAGCAGCCAAACCGGGACTAGCGGGGGGGGCAATGAGCAGTTCTTC.

The J gene is TRBJ2-5, the V gene TRBV2; D gene unclear. Germline CDR1 is SNHLY and CDR2 is FYNNEI. The CDR3 has 11 amino acids. V was shortened by 8 bases and J by 5 bases, with 9 bases between the two germline ends. CDR3 sequence: CASGSAETQYF. The CDR3 DNA is TGTGCCAGCGGGTCGGCGGAGACCCAGTACTTC.

This clone has a handful of counts. The chain recombines TRBV7-3 with TRBJ1-2, with 7 bases identical to TRBD1. Germline assignment: CDR1 SGHTA and CDR2 FQGTGA. V shed 5 bases and J 4 bases; nucleotides not matched to a gene: 10. The CDR3 runs to 15 residues. The CDR3, as DNA: TGTGCCAGCAGCCCTTCCCCCGACAGGGCCTATGGCTACACCTTC. Translated, it gives CASSPSPDRAYGYTF.

This sequence joins TRBV7-9 and TRBJ2-1; 9 bases align to TRBD2. The V and J ends lost 6 bases and 0 bases, in that order; junction bases with no gene match: 9. This CDR3 contains 17 residues. Germline V gene sequence: CDR1 SEHNR, CDR2 FQNEAQ (reference sequence). The CDR3 region is CASSRAGLAPSYNEQFF. The CDR3, as DNA: TGTGCCAGCAGTAGGGCGGGACTAGCCCCCTCCTACAATGAGCAGTTCTTC.

The gene calls are TRBV30 and TRBJ2-7, with D perhaps matching TRBD2 (7 bases). The length of the CDR3 is 12 residues. The germline V and J ends were trimmed by 6 bases and 2 bases, with 11 bases remaining between them. Germline CDR1 reads GTSNPN; CDR2 reads SVGIG (reference sequence). CDR3 loop: CACTGGAYEQYF. CDR3 coding DNA: TGTGCCTGTACGGGGGGCGCCTACGAGCAGTACTTC.

This chain's CDR3 is CAATTGQGNQPQHF. CDR3 DNA: TGTGCCGCCACAACCGGGCAGGGGAATCAGCCCCAGCATTTT. This chain links TRBV6-6 with TRBJ1-5; perhaps TRBD1 as D (6 bases). V lost 11 bases and J lost 4, with 18 bases in between. Germline values: CDR1 MNHNY, CDR2 SVGAGI (reference sequence). This CDR3 is built from 14 residues.

V usage is TRBV5-4 and J usage is TRBJ2-1, with TRBD2 identical over 10 bases. V trimming: 4 bases; J trimming: 8 bases; junction bases outside the gene matches: 9. The germline V gene encodes CDR1 SGHNT and CDR2 YYREEE (reference sequence). This CDR3 region has 15 residues. The CDR3 is CASSHPSGSGDEQFF. The CDR3, as DNA: TGTGCCAGCAGCCATCCTAGCGGGAGTGGGGATGAGCAGTTCTTC.

V usage is TRBV11-1 and J usage is TRBJ2-1; D call uncertain. Germline assignment: CDR1 SGHAT and CDR2 FQDESV (reference sequence). V was clipped by 1 base and J by 5 bases, with 12 bases between them. The CDR3 has 15 residues. CDR3 loop: CASSLGSRVHNEQFF. CDR3 DNA: TGTGCCAGCAGCTTAGGTTCCCGGGTTCACAATGAGCAGTTCTTC. The variable domain in full, with the rest retrieved from reference TRBV11-1 and TRBJ2-1, is EAEVAQSPRYKITEKSQAVAFWCDPISGHATLYWYRQILGQGPELLVQFQDESVVDDSQLPKDRFSAERLKGVDSTLKIQPAELGDSAMYLCASSLGSRVHNEQFFGPGTRLTVL.

A single count supports this clone. This chain links TRBV5-1 with TRBJ1-1; D is perhaps TRBD1 (5 bases). Trimming left V 4 bases short and J 5 bases short, with 15 bases between. The germline V gene has CDR1 SGHRS and CDR2 YFSETQ. CDR3 length: 14 amino acids. CDR3 in amino acids: CASSQLQAETEAFF. In DNA form, the CDR3 reads TGCGCCAGCAGCCAATTACAGGCAGAGACTGAAGCTTTCTTT.

In the case of this clone: Within the sample, other DNA sequences also encode this same CDR3. This chain uses TRBV6-5 with TRBJ1-1; unclear D gene. The CDR3 sequence is 13 residues long. Trimming left V 2 bases short and J 3 bases short, with 7 bases between. Germline CDR1 and CDR2: MNHEY and SVGAGI. The CDR3 reads CASSYVRDTEAFF. In nucleotides, the CDR3 is TGTGCCAGCAGTTACGTAAGAGACACTGAAGCTTTCTTT.

The chain joins TRBV2 to TRBJ2-2; 7 nucleotides align to TRBD1. The trim removed 6 bases at V and 4 bases at J, leaving 8 bases unmatched. This CDR3 is built from 15 residues. Germline CDR1 SNHLY, CDR2 FYNNEI. CDR3 amino acids: CASRRGQGFTGELFF. The CDR3 nucleotides read TGTGCCAGCAGGAGGGGGCAGGGGTTCACCGGGGAGCTGTTTTTT.

This clone showed up just once. The V call is TRBV6-6, the J call TRBJ1-1, with a possible D match to TRBD1 (6 bases). Trimming stripped 2 bases from V and 5 bases from J, with 15 bases between. CDR3 length: 15 residues. Germline CDR1 MNHNY, CDR2 SVGAGI (reference sequence). In DNA form, the CDR3 reads TGTGCCAGCAGTTACCTACAGGGATCTAATACTGAAGCTTTCTTT. It translates to CASSYLQGSNTEAFF.

CDR3 protein: CASSLTPRTENTEAFF. For the CDR3, the DNA is TGTGCCAGCAGCTTGACACCGAGGACAGAGAACACTGAAGCTTTCTTT. The chain couples TRBV7-9 to TRBJ1-1, with a possible D match to TRBD1 (6 bases). The germline CDR1 and CDR2 sequences are SEHNR and FQNEAQ (reference sequence). This CDR3 region has 16 residues. The germline V and J ends were trimmed by 3 bases and 1 base, with 15 bases remaining between them. The entire variable domain, with the rest obtained from reference TRBV7-9 and TRBJ1-1, is as follows: DTGVSQNPRHKITKRGQNVTFRCDPISEHNRLYWYRQTLGQGPEFLTYFQNEAQLEKSRLLSDRFSAERPKGSFSTLEIQRTEQGDSAMYLCASSLTPRTENTEAFFGQGTRLTVV.

This clone was found once. The chain is built from TRBV28 and TRBJ2-3; 8 bases match TRBD2. The V segment lost 10 bases and the J segment 2 bases; nucleotides outside the gene matches: 8. The CDR3 covers 14 residues. CDR1 and CDR2 from the germline V gene are MDHEN and SYDVKM. The chain's CDR3 is CAIGAGGLTDTQYF. Here the CDR3 DNA reads TGTGCCATCGGCGCGGGAGGTCTCACAGATACGCAGTATTTT.

The genes are TRBV2 and TRBJ1-1, with D unclear. The CDR3 sequence is 13 residues long. V lost 7 bases and J lost 2, with 11 bases in between. The germline gives CDR1 SNHLY, CDR2 FYNNEI. CDR3 nucleotides: TGTGCCAGCACCGGAAACCTAAACACTGAAGCTTTCTTT. Protein: CASTGNLNTEAFF.

The V and J genes are TRBV5-1 and TRBJ2-1, with D possibly TRBD2 on 5 matching bases. CDR1 is SGHRS, CDR2 YFSETQ, per germline. CDR3 length: 17 amino acids. V was clipped by 3 bases and J by 2 bases, with 18 bases between them. CDR3 sequence (DNA): TGCGCCAGCAGCTACGGACTGGCACCCCCCGCCTACAATGAGCAGTTCTTC. The encoded protein is CASSYGLAPPAYNEQFF.

This chain uses TRBV6-6 with TRBJ1-5; D is perhaps TRBD1 (5 bases). The V gene's germline CDR1 is MNHNY and CDR2 SVGAGI (reference sequence). V was pared by 5 bases and J by 7 bases, with 9 bases between. There are 12 residues in the CDR3. The CDR3 coding sequence is TGTGCCAGCAGTGCGGGGGACCAGCCCCAGCATTTT. It is translated as CASSAGDQPQHF.

The chain uses TRBV10-3 and TRBJ1-6; 9 nucleotides line up with TRBD1. With 0 bases clipped from V and 5 bases from J, the junction kept 5 bases outside the gene matches. The CDR3 spans 17 residues. CDR1 is ENHRY and CDR2 is SYGVKD in the germline V gene. Here the CDR3 DNA reads TGTGCCATCAGTGAGTCTATGACAGGGGGTAATAATTCACCCCTCCACTTT. It yields the protein CAISESMTGGNNSPLHF.

Remarks on this clone: The sample carries other DNA sequences with the same CDR3. The CDR3 region is CASSERTENQPQHF. Written as DNA, the CDR3 is TGTGCCAGCAGTGAACGGACAGAGAATCAGCCCCAGCATTTT. J is TRBJ1-5 and V is TRBV2; D may be TRBD1 (6 bases). The CDR3 has 14 amino acids. Trimming left V 2 bases short and J 4 bases short, with 9 bases between. CDR1 and CDR2 from the germline V gene are SNHLY and FYNNEI.